These T cell receptor beta chains were read from a single sample in a study of T-cell reconstitution after alpha-beta-depleted transplantation in children. Using its own MiXCR run on the PCR reads, TCRdb lists one record per CDR3 protein. The sample includes hundreds of thousands of distinct CDR3 sequences, 13% seen only once; the top ten take around 2%. Material: PBMCs, mostly from graft donor cells, obtained 360 days after TCRalphabeta/CD19-depleted stem cell transplant. The source is a male patient aged 10 to 17 who had a stem cell transplant for acute myeloid leukemia, so the T cells may come from the graft donor. The CDR3 runs from the conserved cysteine through the conserved F or W. The order of the fields is J gene, V gene, clone size, D gene, CDR3 DNA, CDR3 protein. D genes are given only for firm matches. The size entry is marked missing in some rows and otherwise reads once, few, many or a size class.

j_gene: TRBJ2-4; v_gene: TRBV7-2; abundance: .; d_gene: TRBD1; CDR3nt: TGTGCCAGCAGCTTCGACAGGGGGCGAGTCAAAAACATTCAGTACTTC; CDR3aa: CASSFDRGRVKNIQYF
j_gene: TRBJ1-1; v_gene: TRBV6-2/TRBV6-3; abundance: few; d_gene: .; CDR3nt: TGTGCCAGCAGATGGAAAGGCGCTGAAGCTTTCTTT; CDR3aa: CASRWKGAEAFF
j_gene: TRBJ2-7; v_gene: TRBV10-3; abundance: many; d_gene: .; CDR3nt: TGTGCCATCAGTGAACAGGAAGACGAGCAGTACTTC; CDR3aa: CAISEQEDEQYF
j_gene: TRBJ2-1; v_gene: TRBV15; abundance: few; d_gene: .; CDR3nt: TGTGCCACCAGCAGAGTTAGCGTACGATACAATGAGCAGTTCTTC; CDR3aa: CATSRVSVRYNEQFF
j_gene: TRBJ2-1; v_gene: TRBV9; abundance: .; d_gene: .; CDR3nt: TGTGCCAGCAGCCTCTCTTGGGGGGTCTCCTACAATGAGCAGTTCTTC; CDR3aa: CASSLSWGVSYNEQFF
j_gene: TRBJ1-1; v_gene: TRBV20-1; abundance: few; d_gene: .; CDR3nt: TGCAGTGCTAGAGAGGGAGGGGGAACTGAAGCTTTCTTT; CDR3aa: CSAREGGGTEAFF
j_gene: TRBJ2-1; v_gene: TRBV9; abundance: few; d_gene: .; CDR3nt: TGTGCCAGCAGCGTACAGGGGGGATACAATGAGCAGTTCTTC; CDR3aa: CASSVQGGYNEQFF
j_gene: TRBJ1-1; v_gene: TRBV29-1; abundance: few; d_gene: TRBD1; CDR3nt: TGCAGCGTTGAAGATCTCATCGGGACAGGGGGCACTGAAGCTTTCTTT; CDR3aa: CSVEDLIGTGGTEAFF
j_gene: TRBJ2-1; v_gene: TRBV5-1; abundance: many; d_gene: TRBD2; CDR3nt: TGCGCCAGCAGCCCGGCGGGAGGCCGCTCCTACAATGAGCAGTTCTTC; CDR3aa: CASSPAGGRSYNEQFF
j_gene: TRBJ2-2; v_gene: TRBV6-4; abundance: .; d_gene: .; CDR3nt: TGTGCCAGCAGCGGACAAACGAACACCGGGGAGCTGTTTTTT; CDR3aa: CASSGQTNTGELFF
j_gene: TRBJ2-3; v_gene: TRBV10-2; abundance: many; d_gene: .; CDR3nt: TGCGCCAGCAGAGTCCTGGACTTCGGAGGCACAGATACGCAGTATTTT; CDR3aa: CASRVLDFGGTDTQYF
j_gene: TRBJ1-1; v_gene: TRBV29-1; abundance: many; d_gene: TRBD1; CDR3nt: TGCAGCGTTAAAGGGGGCGGACAGAGCCAAGCTTTCTTT; CDR3aa: CSVKGGGQSQAFF
j_gene: TRBJ1-1; v_gene: TRBV6-2/TRBV6-3; abundance: many; d_gene: .; CDR3nt: TGTGCCAGCAGCCCCGGGGTCTGGACTGAAGCTTTCTTT; CDR3aa: CASSPGVWTEAFF
j_gene: TRBJ2-1; v_gene: TRBV24-1; abundance: few; d_gene: TRBD1; CDR3nt: TGTGCCACCAGTGACCGCTTCGGGACAGGGCCCAGTAATGAGCAGTTCTTC; CDR3aa: CATSDRFGTGPSNEQFF
j_gene: TRBJ2-7; v_gene: TRBV11-2; abundance: many; d_gene: TRBD1; CDR3nt: TGTGCCAGCAGCTTCCCCCGAAGACAGGGCCCTGATGAGTACGAGCAGTACTTC; CDR3aa: CASSFPRRQGPDEYEQYF
j_gene: TRBJ2-7; v_gene: TRBV21-1; abundance: .; d_gene: .; CDR3nt: TGTGCCAGCAGCACAGGTGGACTAGCGGGAGGCCCCTCCTCCTACGAGCAGTACTTC; CDR3aa: CASSTGGLAGGPSSYEQYF
j_gene: TRBJ2-1; v_gene: TRBV28; abundance: .; d_gene: TRBD2; CDR3nt: TGTGCCAGCAGGACCGGGACTAGCGGGAGTGGAGTCTACAATGAGCAGTTCTTC; CDR3aa: CASRTGTSGSGVYNEQFF
j_gene: TRBJ2-7; v_gene: TRBV30; abundance: few; d_gene: .; CDR3nt: TGTGCCTGGAGTCCAAAGACAGGATACGAGCAGTACTTC; CDR3aa: CAWSPKTGYEQYF
j_gene: TRBJ1-1; v_gene: TRBV29-1; abundance: many; d_gene: TRBD1; CDR3nt: TGCAGCGTAGGGGGCGGAGCCATGAACACTGAAGCTTTCTTT; CDR3aa: CSVGGGAMNTEAFF
j_gene: TRBJ2-1; v_gene: TRBV19; abundance: .; d_gene: .; CDR3nt: TGTGCCAGTACGGGACTTTATAACAATGAGCAGTTCTTC; CDR3aa: CASTGLYNNEQFF
j_gene: TRBJ2-5; v_gene: TRBV21-1; abundance: .; d_gene: .; CDR3nt: TGTGCCAGCAGTACGGGGAGGGGCGATTCCGGGACTAGCGGACAAGAGACCCAGTACTTC; CDR3aa: CASSTGRGDSGTSGQETQYF
j_gene: TRBJ2-3; v_gene: TRBV2; abundance: many; d_gene: .; CDR3nt: TGTGCCAGCACGGAGGCAGGGATTAATACCGATACGCAGTATTTT; CDR3aa: CASTEAGINTDTQYF
j_gene: TRBJ2-7; v_gene: TRBV7-6; abundance: .; d_gene: TRBD2; CDR3nt: TGTGTCAGCAGCTTAGACCCAGGAGCGGGAGGGAACGAGCAGTACTTC; CDR3aa: CVSSLDPGAGGNEQYF
j_gene: TRBJ2-1; v_gene: TRBV7-3; abundance: few; d_gene: .; CDR3nt: TGTGCCAGCAGCTTAAAAATTGGTACGGGCAATGAGCAGTTCTTC; CDR3aa: CASSLKIGTGNEQFF
j_gene: TRBJ2-3; v_gene: TRBV20-1; abundance: few; d_gene: .; CDR3nt: TGCAGTGCGTGGACAGCGAGCACAGATACGCAGTATTTT; CDR3aa: CSAWTASTDTQYF
j_gene: TRBJ2-6; v_gene: TRBV14; abundance: few; d_gene: .; CDR3nt: TGTGCCAGCAGCCCCCTGGGACCGAACAGGGTAATCGGGTCTGGGGCCAACGTCCTGACTTTC; CDR3aa: CASSPLGPNRVIGSGANVLTF